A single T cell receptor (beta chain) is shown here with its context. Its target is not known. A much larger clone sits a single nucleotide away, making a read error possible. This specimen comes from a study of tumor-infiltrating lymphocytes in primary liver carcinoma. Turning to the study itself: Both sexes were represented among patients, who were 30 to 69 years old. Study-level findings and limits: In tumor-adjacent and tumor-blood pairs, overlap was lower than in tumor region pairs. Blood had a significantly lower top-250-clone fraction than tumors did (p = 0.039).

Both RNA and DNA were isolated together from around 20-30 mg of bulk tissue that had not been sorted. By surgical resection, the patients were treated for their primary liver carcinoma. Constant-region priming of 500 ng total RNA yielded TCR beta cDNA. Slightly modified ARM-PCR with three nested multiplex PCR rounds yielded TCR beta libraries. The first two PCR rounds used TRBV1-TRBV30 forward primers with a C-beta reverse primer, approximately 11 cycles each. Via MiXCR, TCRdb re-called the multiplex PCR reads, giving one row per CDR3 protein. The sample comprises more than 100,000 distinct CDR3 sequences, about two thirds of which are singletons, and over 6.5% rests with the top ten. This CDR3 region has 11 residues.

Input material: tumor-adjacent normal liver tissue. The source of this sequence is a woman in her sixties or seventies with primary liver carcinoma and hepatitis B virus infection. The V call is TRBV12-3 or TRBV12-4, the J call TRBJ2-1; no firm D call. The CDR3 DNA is TGTACCAGCAGTTTGGACAATGAGCAGTTCTTC. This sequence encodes CTSSLDNEQFF.